The 5 T cell receptor beta chains below were found in one sample sequenced in a study of response to subunit inactivated influenza vaccine. TCRdb passed the RT-PCR reads through MiXCR, listing each CDR3 protein once. The sample shows hundreds of thousands of distinct CDR3 sequences, approximately 12% of them seen only once. The sequenced sample was PBMCs from blood, obtained roughly 48 days after vaccination. The receptors shown here come from a man aged 45-60 years who received an inactivated influenza vaccine.

Comment on this clonotype: Possible read error: a much larger clone is one base away. This sequence joins TRBV7-8 and TRBJ2-1; 7 positions agree with TRBD1. Germline V lookup: CDR1 SGHVS, CDR2 FQNEAQ. The CDR3 runs 14 residues. The CDR3 sequence is CASSPDRVGNEQLF. For the CDR3, the DNA is TGTGCCAGCAGCCCCGACAGGGTGGGGAATGAGCAGCTCTTC. The entire variable domain, with the rest obtained from reference TRBV7-8 and TRBJ2-1, is as follows: GAGVSQSPRYKVAKRGQDVALRCDPISGHVSLFWYQQALGQGPEFLTYFQNEAQLDKSGLPSDRFFAERPEGSVSTLKIQRTQQEDSAVYLCASSPDRVGNEQLFGPGTRLTVL.

The rearrangement joins TRBV10-3 to TRBJ2-2; 11 bases are a match to TRBD2. Germline CDR1 reads ENHRY; CDR2 reads SYGVKD. The V gene end was trimmed by 8 bases and the J gene end by 2 bases; junction bases not matched to a gene: 4. This CDR3 spans 15 amino acids. This CDR3 reads CAIGGLADNTGELFF. The CDR3 DNA reads TGTGCCATCGGGGGACTAGCGGACAACACCGGGGAGCTGTTTTTT.

The CDR3 region has the DNA TGTGCCAGCTCACCCCAGGTCGTCCCCGGATCGAACACCGGGGAGCTGTTTTTT. Translating it yields CASSPQVVPGSNTGELFF. The chain recombines TRBV18 with TRBJ2-2; D gene ambiguous. Germline V gene data show CDR1 as KGHSH and CDR2 as LQKENI. The CDR3 length is 18 residues. The V end lost 3 bases, the J end lost 0 bases, and 17 bases lay between the germline ends.

The table lists this clonotype with a few counts. The gene calls are TRBV28 and TRBJ2-6; possibly TRBD1 or TRBD2 for D (6 bases each). Germline loops: CDR1 MDHEN, CDR2 SYDVKM. This CDR3 spans 13 amino acids. The ends were cut back, 5 bases at V and 12 bases at J, with 14 bases in the middle. The CDR3 DNA reads as TGTGCCAGCAGTGGGGGGCAGGGCGGCGTCCTGACTTTC. This codes for CASSGGQGGVLTF.

This clonotype has only a few counts. The V call is TRBV20-1, the J call TRBJ2-2; D call uncertain. Germline lookup yields CDR1 DFQATT and CDR2 SNEGSKA (reference sequence). This CDR3 contains 14 residues. V dropped 0 bases and J dropped 0 bases, with 5 bases sitting between them. CDR3 sequence: CSAREYANTGELFF. The CDR3 DNA follows: TGCAGTGCTAGAGAGTACGCGAACACCGGGGAGCTGTTTTTT.